The 9 T cell receptor beta chains listed next were all sequenced from one sample in a study of tumor-infiltrating lymphocytes in primary liver carcinoma. With a constant-region primer, TCR beta cDNA was made from approximately 520 ng of total RNA. TCR beta libraries came from three nested multiplex PCR rounds using slightly modified ARM-PCR. TRBV1-TRBV30 forward primers paired with a C-beta reverse primer were used in the first two PCR rounds, which ran approximately 10 cycles each. One entry per CDR3 protein results from TCRdb running MiXCR on the multiplex PCR reads. The profile shows approximately 330,000 distinct CDR3 sequences, about 65% of them singletons. Unsorted whole blood yielded the blood RNA, and germline DNA was also extracted. The source material was peripheral blood. All receptors come from a man aged 35 to 55 with primary liver carcinoma and hepatitis B virus infection.

This clonotype showed up just once. A clone one base away is much larger, so this may be a read error. This CDR3 reads CASSQGWGNEKLFF. The CDR3 DNA reads as TGCGCCAGCAGCCAAGGGTGGGGGAATGAAAAACTGTTTTTT. The chain employs TRBV4-1 and TRBJ1-4, with a possible D match to TRBD1 (5 bases). CDR3 length: 14 residues. The germline CDR1 and CDR2 sequences are MGHRA and YSYEKL. Trimming stripped 1 base from V and 5 bases from J, with 8 bases between.

On this clonotype itself: The junction shows a germline mismatch at one end, possibly a read error. The chain joins TRBV5-4 to TRBJ1-6; TRBD1 matches at 10 bases. The CDR3 totals 14 residues. The germline gives CDR1 SGHNT, CDR2 YYREEE (reference sequence). The DNA for the CDR3 is TGTGCCAGCAGAGGGACAGGGGATAATTCACCCCTCCTCTTT. Its translation is CASRGTGDNSPLLF.

Remarks on this clonotype: Given a much more abundant clone one base away, this may be a read error. This likely comes from a read error, as the CDR3 has no conserved phenylalanine or tryptophan at its end. This chain uses TRBV6-1 with TRBJ2-1; no reliable D call. Germline CDR1 and CDR2: MNHNS and SASEGT. The length of the CDR3 is 16 residues. The ends were cut back, 1 base at V and 2 bases at J, with 12 bases in the middle. CDR3 sequence: CASSEVDGPPYNEQFL. CDR3 DNA: TGTGCCAGCAGTGAAGTTGATGGACCCCCCTACAATGAGCAGTTCCTC.

Remarks on this clonotype: A clone one base away is much larger, so this may be a read error. The chain is built from TRBV10-3 and TRBJ2-3; D gene ambiguous. The germline V gene has CDR1 ENHRY and CDR2 SYGVKD. CDR3 size: 13 residues. The CDR3 is CAISERSTDTPYF. The CDR3 nucleotides read TGTGCCATCAGTGAGCGAAGCACAGATACGCCGTATTTT.

Comment on this clonotype: The germline gene is not matched at one end of the junction; a read error may be the cause. The rearrangement links TRBV11-3 to TRBJ2-2; the D call may be TRBD1 or TRBD2 (6 bases each). This CDR3 is built from 17 residues. Germline CDR1 reads SGHNT; CDR2 reads YENEEA. CDR3: CASSSAEGTWDHGELFF. CDR3 DNA sequence: TGTGCAAGCAGCTCGGCGGAGGGGACATGGGATCACGGGGAGCTGTTTTTT. The whole variable domain, filled in from reference TRBV11-3 and TRBJ2-2, reads EAGVVQSPRYKIIEKKQPVAFWCNPISGHNTLYWYLQNLGQGPELLIRYENEEAVDDSQLPKDRFSAERLKGVDSTLKIQPAELGDSAVYLCASSSAEGTWDHGELFFGEGSRLTVL.

This rearrangement joins TRBV20-1 to TRBJ2-7; D unresolved. The V gene's germline CDR1 is DFQATT and CDR2 SNEGSKA (reference sequence). V shed 3 bases and J shed 3 bases, with 6 bases lying between them. The CDR3 runs 11 residues. DNA for the CDR3: TGCAGTGCTAGGGTACTCTACGAGCAGTACTTC. This codes for CSARVLYEQYF.

Remarks on this clonotype: A single base separates this from a much larger clone, so it may be a read error. Without the conserved terminal phenylalanine or tryptophan, this CDR3 likely stems from a read error. The J gene is TRBJ2-7, the V gene TRBV6-1, with 7 bases matching TRBD2. The CDR3 is 15 amino acids. Unmatched junction bases numbered 7, after V lost 5 bases and J lost 0 bases. Germline CDR1 reads MNHNS; CDR2 reads SASEGT. The CDR3: CASSLNRDYSYEQYS. The CDR3 nucleotides read TGTGCCAGCAGTCTTAACCGGGACTACTCCTACGAGCAGTACTCC.

The V call is TRBV6-1, the J call TRBJ2-5; D might be TRBD1 (5 bases). Looked up from germline, CDR1 is MNHNS and CDR2 is SASEGT. Trimming took off 5 bases at V and 9 bases at J, with 16 bases between the two ends. The CDR3 is 13 residues long. The CDR3 DNA reads TGTGCCAGCAGTCTCCAAGGGGTCGAGGCCCAGTACTTC. It encodes CASSLQGVEAQYF.

This clonotype showed up many times. The gene calls are TRBV12-3 or TRBV12-4 and TRBJ2-3; a weak D match, TRBD2 (5 bases). V gave up 3 bases and J gave up 2 bases, with 12 bases separating them. The CDR3 is 15 amino acids. The CDR3 DNA sequence: TGTGCCAGCAGTTTTTTTCCGGGAAACACAGATACGCAGTATTTT. This encodes CASSFFPGNTDTQYF.